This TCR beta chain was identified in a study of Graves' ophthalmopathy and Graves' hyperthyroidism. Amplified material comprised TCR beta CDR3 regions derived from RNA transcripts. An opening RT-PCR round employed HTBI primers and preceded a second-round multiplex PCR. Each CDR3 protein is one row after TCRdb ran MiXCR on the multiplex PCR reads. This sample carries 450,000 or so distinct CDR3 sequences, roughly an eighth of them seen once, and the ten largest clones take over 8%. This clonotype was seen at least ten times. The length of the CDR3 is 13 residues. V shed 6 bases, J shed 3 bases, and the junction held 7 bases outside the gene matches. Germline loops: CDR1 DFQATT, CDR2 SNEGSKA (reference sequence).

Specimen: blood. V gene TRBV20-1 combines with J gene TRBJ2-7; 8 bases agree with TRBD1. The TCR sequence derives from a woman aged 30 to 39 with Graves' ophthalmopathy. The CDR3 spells CSAVQGQVYEQYF. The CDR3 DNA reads TGCAGTGCGGTCCAGGGACAGGTCTACGAGCAGTACTTC.